Detailed here is one TCR beta chain. The antigen it binds to is not known. The input lacks base qualities; no much larger clone sits a single base away. This entry comes from a study of blood T cell repertoires in COVID-19 (dated by TCRdb to the early 2020s). A note on the overall study: Collaborator samples came from the United States, Italy and Spain and covered acute and convalescent phases of COVID-19. The material from the prospective study consisted of cDNA or gDNA derived from T cells, B-cell-depleted T cells, or PBMCs. Samples came from the ongoing ImmuneRACE study (first 160 participants) plus 1,254 subjects from 6 global collaborators. Where available, HLA class I and class II types were taken from metadata supplied by the sample provider and were not determined by assay-based typing. The repertoires were made available in a free public database intended to serve as a resource for research on the immune response to SARS-CoV-2. The sample metadata nearly always contained a de-identified subject ID, COVID-19 status, age in years and sex. The dataset comprised deeply sampled blood TCRbeta repertoires from subjects exposed to, actively infected with, or recovered from COVID-19. Here is what the overall study found, with its caveats: Clinical and demographic metadata were provided uncurated, with the amount varying by source and participant.

In the prospective study, participants were about 18 to 90 years old, resided in 24 geographic areas of the United States, and were enrolled through a virtual design. To assign participants to cohorts, the prospective study relied on clinical history that participants themselves reported in a screening survey and a study questionnaire. Recovered participants in ImmuneRACE Cohort 3 were defined by two consecutive negative NP/OP PCR tests, clearance by a healthcare professional, or resolution of symptoms. Each participant in the prospective study had whole blood, serum and a nasopharyngeal or oropharyngeal swab collected by mobile phlebotomists. Prospective study participants could optionally give additional blood draws and questionnaires over a 2-month period. Before DNA extraction, prospective study blood samples were shipped either frozen or at room temperature. CDR1 is given as SGHTA and CDR2 as FQGTGA, both from the germline V gene. V gives up 5 bases and J gives up 7 bases, and the segment between their germline ends measures 12 bases. The CDR3 starts with the cysteine, ends with the phenylalanine, and has 13 residues. Of all the DNA, just the CDR3 is kept, 39 bases in frame from base 1.

The immunoSEQ Assay, a bias-controlled multiplex PCR, was used to amplify TCRbeta CDR3 regions from genomic DNA. Per the original workflow: Nucleated cell counts per sample were estimated from amplification of reference gene primers within the assay. To quantify the absolute abundance of each unique TCRbeta CDR3 rearrangement, sequence reads were collapsed and filtered. For each sample, productive Simpson clonality was calculated as the square root of Simpson's diversity index across productive rearrangements. The immuneACCESS repertoire file appears here via TCRdb, limited to in-frame rearrangements. These files lack a portion of the clones; in checked studies, under half of the deficit traces to unresolved V genes, and the cause of the others is not known. V and J calls and clone size follow that table, whereas D and trimming were derived from the DNA. The sample table records roughly 400,000 clones; roughly 86% of these occur just once. The ten biggest clones cover 1.7% of the sample.

The clonotype was recovered from a woman in her twenties or thirties who had recovered from COVID-19. The sample comprised PBMCs or T cells enriched from blood (not recorded which). The sequence joins TRBV7-3 to TRBJ2-1; TRBD2 is a weak D gene call, 6 bases matching. The DNA reads TGTGCCAGCAGCCTCGGGACTCGGAATGAGCAGTTCTTC. This translates into CASSLGTRNEQFF.